The 20 T cell receptor beta chains below all came from one sample that was sequenced in a study of molecular identifiers for immune sequencing clone quantification (dated by TCRdb to the late 2010s). Libraries were made using PCR. These reads were obtained on a NextSeq 500. The raw public reads went through TCRdb reprocessing: fastp at Q25, MiXCR clone calling, in-frame beta chains kept. Identical CDR3 protein sequences are pooled into one entry, listed with their most common genes and DNA. Within this sample are hundreds of thousands of distinct CDR3 sequences, with over 25% of them counted one time only. The top ten hold approximately 0.75% of the sample. Material: naive CD8+ T cells from blood, with Jurkat cell RNA spiked in. The cell subset or site label corresponds to: FACS-sorted CD8+CD4-CCR7+CD45RA+ naive T cells. The receptors derive from a human donor in good health. Some libraries in this study had Jurkat cell RNA spiked in.

In its sample, this clonotype was seen many times. CDR3 sequence (DNA): TGCAGCGTTGATCCAGGATCCATGAACACTGAAGCTTTCTTT. This gives the protein CSVDPGSMNTEAFF. The gene calls are TRBV29-1 and TRBJ1-1; D not certain. Trimming removed 3 bases at V and 0 bases at J, with 11 bases between. CDR1 and CDR2 (germline): SQVTM, ANQGSEA. The CDR3 loop spans 14 amino acids.

The rearrangement uses TRBV4-1 and TRBJ1-2; TRBD1 aligns across 7 bases. V dropped 1 base and J dropped 2; count of bases not matched to a gene: 4. The CDR3 covers 15 residues. Germline lookup yields CDR1 MGHRA and CDR2 YSYEKL. For the CDR3, the DNA is TGCGCCAGCAGCCAAGGTACAGGGGCCAACTATGGCTACACCTTC. Its protein product is CASSQGTGANYGYTF.

There are many counts of this clonotype. V gene TRBV7-2 combines with J gene TRBJ1-1; the D gene is possibly TRBD1 (6 bases). V dropped 5 bases and J dropped 3 bases, with 16 bases sitting between them. The germline CDR1 and CDR2 sequences are SGHTA and FQGNSA. This CDR3 has 15 residues. The CDR3 protein is CASSLDSAEYTEAFF. In nucleotides, the CDR3 is TGTGCCAGCAGCCTGGACAGCGCTGAGTACACTGAAGCTTTCTTT.

This clonotype occurred once. This clone may be a read error of a much larger clone one base away. The chain is built from TRBV6-5 and TRBJ2-1, with 10 bases that match TRBD1. The better agreement between TRBJ2-7 and the DNA end casts doubt on the J call. This CDR3 has 15 amino acids. From germline, CDR1 is MNHEY and CDR2 SVGAGI. In DNA, the CDR3 is TGTGCCAGCAACCCGACAGGGGGCAACAACAATGAGCAGTACTTC. Amino acids: CASNPTGGNNNEQYF.

This clonotype was detected many times. The V call is TRBV25-1, the J call TRBJ2-3, with TRBD2 matching 9 bases. The CDR3 totals 21 residues. V shed 8 bases, J shed 4 bases, and the junction held 28 bases outside the gene matches. Germline V lookup: CDR1 MGHDK, CDR2 SYGVNS. The CDR3 region has the DNA TGTGCCAGCGCTGATGTGTTCGGGCTAGCGGGATTTAAATCTCCTCCAGATACGCAGTATTTT. This encodes CASADVFGLAGFKSPPDTQYF.

The gene calls are TRBV27 and TRBJ2-5; 9 nucleotides agree with TRBD2. CDR1 and CDR2 from the germline V gene are MNHEY and SMNVEV (reference sequence). CDR3 length: 17 amino acids. V gave up 1 base and J gave up 0 bases; unmatched junction bases: 6. The CDR3 sequence is CASSLLAGEPNQETQYF. For the CDR3, the DNA is TGTGCCAGCAGTTTATTAGCGGGAGAACCTAACCAAGAGACCCAGTACTTC.

V usage is TRBV12-3 or TRBV12-4 and J usage is TRBJ1-2; D remains unclear. The V end was cut by 5 bases, the J end by 2 bases, with 18 bases between. The CDR3 consists of 16 residues. CDR3 nucleotide sequence: TGTGCCAGCAGTAAAGAAACCGGGTCATCAAACTATGGCTACACCTTC. Translated, it gives CASSKETGSSNYGYTF.

This clonotype was detected many times. V gene TRBV4-2 combines with J gene TRBJ2-2, with D uncertain. This CDR3 has 15 amino acids. Germline-derived CDR1 and CDR2 are LGHNA and YNFKEQ. Trimming stripped 1 base from V and 6 bases from J, with 12 bases between. Here the CDR3 DNA reads TGTGCCAGCAGCCAAGGGTATACCGGGCCCGGGGAGCTGTTTTTT. This translates into CASSQGYTGPGELFF.

In DNA form, the CDR3 reads TGTGCCAGCGGACTACTAGCGGGGCTCCTAAACACCGGGGAGCTGTTTTTT. Encoded protein: CASGLLAGLLNTGELFF. The chain has TRBV6-6 and TRBJ2-2, with 10 nucleotides matching TRBD2. The CDR3 contains 17 residues. V dropped 8 bases and J dropped 2; count of bases not matched to a gene: 11. Per the germline V gene, CDR1 is MNHNY and CDR2 is SVGAGI (reference sequence).

A note on this clonotype: At one end, the junction sequence differs from germline, possibly due to a read error. In DNA form, the CDR3 reads TGTGCCAGCAGTCAATTTTTTACCGTGGAGCTGTTTTTT. Protein: CASSQFFTVELFF. The chain combines TRBV12-3 or TRBV12-4 with TRBJ2-2, with D unresolved. The CDR3 extends over 13 amino acids.

Note on this clonotype: It may be a read error: a sequence one base away is much more abundant. This chain links TRBV28 with TRBJ1-1; 9 bases fit TRBD1. Germline CDR1 is MDHEN and CDR2 is SYDVKM. The CDR3 has 14 residues. The junction had 5 bases not matched to a gene; V was cut back by 5 bases and J by 4 bases. Here the CDR3 reads CASSGDRAITEAFF. As DNA, the CDR3 is TGTGCCAGCAGTGGGGACAGGGCGATCACTGAAGCTTTCTTT.

This chain connects TRBV6-5 to TRBJ1-2, with D perhaps matching TRBD1 (5 bases). Germline CDR1 MNHEY, CDR2 SVGAGI. V was shortened by 2 bases and J by 6 bases, with 10 bases between the two germline ends. CDR3 length: 13 residues. CDR3 coding DNA: TGTGCCAGCAGTTACGGGGTCAGGGATGGCTACACCTTC. It yields the protein CASSYGVRDGYTF.

About this clonotype itself: A much larger clone differs from this one at a single base, so this may be a read error. This chain connects TRBV4-3 to TRBJ2-3; 12 positions match TRBD2. Losses at the gene ends were 2 bases for V and 4 bases for J; bases not matched to a gene: 13. Germline CDR1 LGHNA, CDR2 YSLEER. This CDR3 region has 19 residues. CDR3 amino acids: CASSQSPLAGGHGADTQYF. As DNA, the CDR3 is TGCGCCAGCAGCCAATCCCCCCTAGCGGGAGGGCACGGCGCAGATACGCAGTATTTT.

There are many counts of this clonotype. J is TRBJ1-1 and V is TRBV28; 10 nucleotides align to TRBD1. Losses at the gene ends were 5 bases for V and 3 bases for J; bases not matched to a gene: 3. This CDR3 comprises 14 residues. Germline loops: CDR1 MDHEN, CDR2 SYDVKM. The CDR3 DNA follows: TGTGCCAGCAGTAGGGACAGGGGATACACTGAAGCTTTCTTT. Translation: CASSRDRGYTEAFF.

As regards this clonotype: It may be a read error: a sequence one base away is much more abundant. This chain connects TRBV7-6 to TRBJ2-7; D remains unclear. Germline CDR1 is SGHVS and CDR2 is FNYEAQ. The CDR3 is 11 amino acids. CDR3 coding DNA: TGTGCCAGCAGCTCCAGCGACGAGCAGTCCTTC. Translated: CASSSSDEQSF.

This rearrangement joins TRBV24-1 to TRBJ2-5; perhaps TRBD1 as D (5 bases). The CDR3 loop spans 14 amino acids. V was trimmed by 7 bases and J by 2 bases, leaving 13 bases between them. Germline V lookup: CDR1 KGHDR, CDR2 SFDVKD. This CDR3 is CATRSGASQETQYF. The DNA of the CDR3 is TGTGCCACCAGGAGTGGGGCTTCTCAAGAGACCCAGTACTTC.

In this sample, this clonotype turned up many times. The chain joins TRBV6-5 to TRBJ1-1; the D is unclear. V was pared by 4 bases and J by 5 bases, with 11 bases between. Germline CDR1 reads MNHEY; CDR2 reads SVGAGI. This CDR3 spans 13 amino acids. CDR3 in amino acids: CASSWSGETEAFF. CDR3 sequence (DNA): TGTGCCAGCAGTTGGTCCGGGGAGACTGAAGCTTTCTTT.

This clonotype was picked up a small number of times. This chain uses TRBV11-2 with TRBJ2-3, with D possibly TRBD2 on 6 matching bases. The germline CDR1 and CDR2 sequences are SGHAT and FQNNGV. This CDR3 has 13 residues. Trimming took off 5 bases at V and 3 bases at J, with 9 bases between the two ends. CDR3 in amino acids: CASSPGVTDTQYF. The CDR3 coding sequence is TGTGCCAGCAGCCCGGGGGTTACAGATACGCAGTATTTT.

This clonotype was counted ten times or more. The chain carries TRBV7-9 and TRBJ2-5; 10 bases align to TRBD2. Germline V gene lookup returns CDR1 SEHNR and CDR2 FQNEAQ (reference sequence). The CDR3 spans 21 residues. J gave up 2 bases and V 1 base, and 19 bases lay outside the gene matches. This chain's CDR3 is CASSLVAVMIAGGHVQETQYF. The CDR3, as DNA: TGTGCCAGCAGCTTAGTAGCCGTTATGATAGCGGGAGGCCATGTACAAGAGACCCAGTACTTC.

This clonotype was recorded at least ten times. This chain joins TRBV25-1 and TRBJ2-7, with TRBD1 as a possible D gene (5 bases). The CDR3 sequence is 14 residues long. The germline V and J ends were trimmed by 2 bases and 6 bases, with 14 bases remaining between them. The germline V gene has CDR1 MGHDK and CDR2 SYGVNS. CDR3 DNA: TGTGCCAGCAGTGAACTAGGGCAGGGTCGCGAGCAGTACTTC. Translating it yields CASSELGQGREQYF.